This T cell receptor beta chain appears in the sequencing data of a study of T cell changes during pregnancy in multiple sclerosis. This CDR3 contains 17 residues. TCRdb's table, derived via immunoSEQ multiplex PCR, lists solely in-frame clones and lacks some. Here the sample spans 35,000 to 55,000 clones, around 92% being singletons. The sample here was peripheral blood, taken in the third trimester of pregnancy. The receptor was isolated from a female donor with multiple sclerosis, enrolled in a pregnancy study. The rearrangement links TRBV1 to TRBJ1-2. TRBV1 is an annotated pseudogene. This chain's CDR3 is CTSSQGAGGRLNYGYTF. In DNA form, the CDR3 reads TGCACCAGCAGCCAAGGGGCGGGGGGGCGGCTGAACTATGGCTACACCTTC.